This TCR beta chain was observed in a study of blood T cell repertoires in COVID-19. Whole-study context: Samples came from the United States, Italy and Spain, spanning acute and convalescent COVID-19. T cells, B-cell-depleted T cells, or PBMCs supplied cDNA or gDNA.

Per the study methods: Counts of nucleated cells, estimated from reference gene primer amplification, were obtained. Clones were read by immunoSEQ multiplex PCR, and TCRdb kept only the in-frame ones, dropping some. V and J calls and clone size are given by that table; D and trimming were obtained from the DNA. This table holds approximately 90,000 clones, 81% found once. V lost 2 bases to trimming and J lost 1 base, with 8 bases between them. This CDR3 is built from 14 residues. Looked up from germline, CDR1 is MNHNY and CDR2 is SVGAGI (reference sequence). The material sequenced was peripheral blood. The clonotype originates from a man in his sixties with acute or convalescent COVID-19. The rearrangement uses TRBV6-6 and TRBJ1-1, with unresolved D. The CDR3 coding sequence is TGTGCCAGCAGTTACGAGGGTGGGAACACTGAAGCTTTCTTT. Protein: CASSYEGGNTEAFF.